This TCR beta chain was recorded in a study of blood T cell repertoires in COVID-19. Overall study context: The United States, Italy and Spain were the sources of the acute and convalescent COVID-19 samples.

The data were produced by immunoSEQ multiplex PCR, yet TCRdb's version contains in-frame clones alone and is incomplete. The data show about 400,000 clones, around 87% seen once. CDR3 length equals 16 residues. Trimming cost V 1 base and J 1 base, with 14 bases left between them. CDR1 and CDR2 from the germline V gene are SGHDT and YYEEEE. The chain is built from TRBV5-6 and TRBJ1-1; D gene unclear. The TCR sequence derives from a human donor in a cohort sampled during active COVID-19. The sample comprised peripheral blood. The CDR3 is CASSLYQEGENTEAFF. The DNA of the CDR3 is TGTGCCAGCAGCTTGTACCAGGAGGGAGAGAACACTGAAGCTTTCTTT.